The clone carrying this T cell receptor (beta chain) occurred many times. Its antigen is as yet unknown. TCRdb re-called the reads through MiXCR, storing one row per CDR3 protein. This sample carries some 940,000 distinct CDR3 sequences, about 33% of them seen once, and the ten largest clones take 13%. This entry comes from a study of T cell repertoires in cytomegalovirus infection. Overall study: Through public TCR beta signatures, both CMV infection and matching HLA type were indicated.

V was pared by 3 bases and J by 0 bases, with 2 bases between. Germline V gene lookup returns CDR1 LNHDA and CDR2 SQIVND (reference sequence). CDR3 length equals 12 residues. Whole-study results and caveats: The study found HLA-C-restricted CMV-specific TCR beta clonotypes dominating the ex vivo response. Cumulative public TCR beta family frequency identified carriers of CMV plus the relevant HLA.

This sample comprised cultured CD8+ T cells from PBMCs, obtained from culture after CMV antigen stimulation. The clonotype originates from a human donor in good health (CMV status not recorded). Some clones in this sample may be carry-over from other donors' samples. V usage is TRBV19 and J usage is TRBJ2-5, with D unresolved. This CDR3 is CASSIDQETQYF. CDR3 DNA: TGTGCCAGTAGTATTGACCAAGAGACCCAGTACTTC.